These 9 T cell receptor beta chains were sequenced from one sample in a study of CD8+CD57+ T cells in acquired aplastic anemia. The use of genomic DNA as template underpinned the TCR beta VDJ and CDR3 profiling. TCRdb re-derived calls from the reads in MiXCR, one entry per CDR3 protein. Among approximately 270,000 distinct CDR3 sequences, roughly half were seen once, and the ten largest hold 7% to 9%. Sequenced sample: sorted CD4+, CD8+, or CD8+CD57+ T cells (not recorded which) from PBMCs. These receptors were collected from a human donor with severe aplastic anemia or a healthy control (not recorded which).

The rearrangement links TRBV6-1 to TRBJ1-2, with 7 bases fitting TRBD1. The CDR3 extends over 16 amino acids. Losses at the gene ends were 3 bases for V and 4 bases for J; bases not matched to a gene: 11. Germline V lookup: CDR1 MNHNS, CDR2 SASEGT. The CDR3 DNA follows: TGTGCCAGCAGTGATTACAGGGGTGGATTGGGCTATGGCTACACCTTC. It encodes CASSDYRGGLGYGYTF.

This clonotype has at least ten counts. This chain links TRBV6-1 with TRBJ2-7, with D possibly matching TRBD2 (5 bases). V lost 5 bases, J lost 0 bases, and 14 bases lay in between. CDR3 size: 15 residues. Germline CDR1 MNHNS, CDR2 SASEGT. The CDR3 loop reads CASSPQTRASYEQYF. In DNA form, the CDR3 reads TGTGCCAGCAGTCCCCAGACGAGGGCCTCCTACGAGCAGTACTTC.

The gene calls are TRBV10-3 and TRBJ2-3, with 12 bases identical to TRBD2. This CDR3 region has 15 residues. The J segment lost 3 bases and the V segment lost 10 bases, leaving 8 bases of the junction unmatched. The germline V gene encodes CDR1 ENHRY and CDR2 SYGVKD. The CDR3 nucleotides read TGTGCCAGCACCCCCGGACTAGCGGGGACAGATACGCAGTATTTT. Protein sequence: CASTPGLAGTDTQYF.

This clonotype was seen a single time. The chain employs TRBV7-2 and TRBJ1-1; D is undetermined. V was shortened by 0 bases and J by 5 bases, with 13 bases between the two germline ends. This CDR3 has 15 amino acids. Germline V gene data show CDR1 as SGHTA and CDR2 as FQGNSA. The CDR3 protein is CASSLAREVWTEAFF. CDR3 coding DNA: TGTGCCAGCAGCTTAGCGAGGGAGGTGTGGACTGAAGCTTTCTTT. Together with reference TRBV7-2 and TRBJ1-1, the CDR3 gives the full variable domain: GAGVSQSPSNKVTEKGKDVELRCDPISGHTALYWYRQSLGQGLEFLIYFQGNSAPDKSGLPSDRFSAERTGGSVSTLTIQRTQQEDSAVYLCASSLAREVWTEAFFGQGTRLTVV.

V is TRBV11-1 and J is TRBJ1-2; D might be TRBD1 (5 bases). From germline, CDR1 is SGHAT and CDR2 FQDESV (reference sequence). The length of the CDR3 is 16 residues. Trimming removed 2 bases from V and 5 bases from J, with 18 bases in between. DNA of the CDR3: TGTGCCAGCAGCTTAAACGCGTGGGGCAGCCTATATGGCTACACCTTC. Its translation: CASSLNAWGSLYGYTF.

V and J are TRBV5-1 and TRBJ1-1, with TRBD1 matching over 8 bases. The CDR3 extends over 16 amino acids. The ends lost 4 bases at V and 10 bases at J; junction bases unmatched: 18. Germline V gene lookup returns CDR1 SGHRS and CDR2 YFSETQ. The CDR3 coding sequence is TGCGCCAGCAGCAATCAGGCAGGGGGCTGGCACCGGGGAGCTTTCTTT. Protein sequence: CASSNQAGGWHRGAFF.

V and J are TRBV2 and TRBJ1-2; possible D gene TRBD1, 5 bases. CDR3 length equals 14 residues. Trimming took off 3 bases at V and 5 bases at J, with 13 bases between the two ends. Germline values: CDR1 SNHLY, CDR2 FYNNEI. The CDR3 here is CASSDSGREYGYTF. CDR3 DNA: TGTGCCAGCAGTGACTCAGGCAGGGAGTATGGCTACACCTTC.

This clonotype was observed at least ten times. This rearrangement joins TRBV20-1 to TRBJ2-3; the match to TRBD2 covers 13 bases. Trimming cost V 5 bases and J 1 base; bases outside gene matches: 9. CDR1 DFQATT and CDR2 SNEGSKA come from the germline V gene (reference sequence). The CDR3 extends over 17 amino acids. The chain's CDR3 is CSALQTSGGWGTDTQYF. In nucleotides, the CDR3 is TGCAGTGCTCTTCAGACTAGCGGGGGGTGGGGCACAGATACGCAGTATTTT.

This clonotype was observed many times. This chain connects TRBV5-5 to TRBJ2-1; 9 bases map to TRBD2. CDR3 length: 16 residues. V lost 4 bases to trimming and J lost 3 bases; unmatched junction nucleotides: 8. Per germline, CDR1 SGHKS and CDR2 YYEKEE (reference sequence). The CDR3 nucleotides are TGTGCCAGCAGCCCGGGACTAGCCCTCCTCTACAATGAGCAGTTCTTC. As protein: CASSPGLALLYNEQFF.